The 29 T cell receptor beta chains given below trace back to one sample, sequenced in a study of brain T cells in children with intractable seizures. Sequencing used immunoSEQ multiplex PCR; TCRdb keeps in-frame clones, though not all of them. The sample has 340,000 or so clones; about 93% are singletons. Specified time point: blood from clinic visit 5 months post-surgery; TSC patient then seizure free. The material was peripheral blood, obtained 4 to 5 months after surgery. The receptors stem from a boy under two years old with tuberous sclerosis and intractable seizures.

This chain connects TRBV27 to TRBJ2-5, with TRBD2 identical over 12 bases. CDR3 length: 16 residues. Unmatched junction bases numbered 7, after V lost 5 bases and J lost 3 bases. Germline assignment: CDR1 MNHEY and CDR2 SMNVEV (reference sequence). CDR3 coding DNA: TGTGCCAGCAGTGCTCTGGGACTAGCGGGCAAAGAGACCCAGTACTTC. Translation: CASSALGLAGKETQYF.

The chain uses TRBV18 and TRBJ1-4; TRBD1 agrees at 8 bases. Germline V gives CDR1 KGHSH, CDR2 LQKENI. J was trimmed by 2 bases and V by 5 bases; bases with no gene match: 7. CDR3 length: 16 residues. The CDR3 here is CASSDSRGPTNEKLFF. The CDR3 nucleotides read TGTGCCAGCTCAGATAGCAGGGGGCCGACTAATGAAAAACTGTTTTTT. Looking up the rest from reference TRBV18 and TRBJ1-4 gives the full variable domain: NAGVMQNPRHLVRRRGQEARLRCSPMKGHSHVYWYRQLPEEGLKFMVYLQKENIIDESGMPKERFSAEFPKEGPSILRIQQVVRGDSAAYFCASSDSRGPTNEKLFFGSGTQLSVL.

This chain links TRBV7-9 with TRBJ2-1; TRBD2 matches 9 bases. The CDR3 spans 16 residues. Germline CDR1 reads SEHNR; CDR2 reads FQNEAQ (reference sequence). J lost 5 bases, V lost 3 bases, and 8 bases had no gene match. CDR3 amino acids: CASSFGGGVRDNEQFF. The CDR3, as DNA: TGTGCCAGCAGCTTTGGCGGGGGGGTTCGGGACAATGAGCAGTTCTTC.

This clone was seen once. This chain joins TRBV5-4 and TRBJ2-7; TRBD2 matches 9 bases. Trimming removed 4 bases from V and 4 bases from J; junction bases left unmatched: 6. The germline CDR1 and CDR2 sequences are SGHNT and YYREEE (reference sequence). The CDR3 contains 14 residues. CDR3 nucleotides: TGTGCCAGCAGCCTTAGCGGGAGATGGTACGAGCAGTACTTC. Amino acid sequence: CASSLSGRWYEQYF.

V and J are TRBV11-2 and TRBJ1-2; D not certain. The CDR3 covers 13 residues. Germline CDR1 SGHAT, CDR2 FQNNGV. The V end was cut by 0 bases, the J end by 10 bases, with 12 bases between. The CDR3 region is CASSLEIGSDYTF. The CDR3 DNA reads TGTGCCAGCAGCTTAGAGATCGGCTCGGACTACACCTTC.

The V and J genes are TRBV4-2 and TRBJ2-3; TRBD1 agrees at 9 bases. The junction had 2 bases not matched to a gene; V was cut back by 0 bases and J by 1 base. Germline values: CDR1 LGHNA, CDR2 YNFKEQ. This CDR3 region has 16 residues. The CDR3 here is CASSQEWDRGTDTQYF. The CDR3 DNA reads TGTGCCAGCAGCCAAGAGTGGGACAGGGGCACAGATACGCAGTATTTT.

The gene calls are TRBV3-1 (or the pseudogene TRBV3-2) and TRBJ1-3; no clear D. Trimming removed 1 base from V and 4 bases from J, with 14 bases in between. CDR1 and CDR2 from the germline V gene are LGHDT and YNNKEL (reference sequence). This CDR3 region has 16 residues. This CDR3 is CASSQVSVGKGNTIYF. DNA of the CDR3: TGTGCCAGCAGCCAAGTATCGGTGGGGAAAGGAAACACCATATATTTT.

This chain links TRBV9 with TRBJ1-1; TRBD1 might be the D (5 bases). This CDR3 has 15 residues. Germline V gives CDR1 SGDLS, CDR2 YYNGEE. Trimming shortened V by 4 bases and J by 0 bases, and 13 bases separated the two germline ends. This CDR3 is CASSYRGELNTEAFF. CDR3 DNA sequence: TGTGCCAGCAGCTATCGAGGGGAGCTGAACACTGAAGCTTTCTTT.

The chain has TRBV30 and TRBJ2-7, with TRBD1 identical over 9 bases. CDR3 length: 13 amino acids. CDR1 is GTSNPN and CDR2 is SVGIG in the germline V gene (reference sequence). V was pared by 3 bases and J by 6 bases, with 6 bases of the junction left unmatched. CDR3 in DNA: TGTGCCTGGAGCCGGGACAGGGTCAGCGAGCAGTACTTC. Its translation is CAWSRDRVSEQYF.

The chain combines TRBV4-1 with TRBJ2-1; D uncertain. CDR1 and CDR2 (germline): MGHRA, YSYEKL. Trimming stripped 1 base from V and 2 bases from J, with 12 bases between. CDR3 length: 16 residues. CDR3 nucleotides: TGCGCCAGCAGCCAAGTCGGCGGATTCACCTACAATGAGCAGTTCTTC. As protein: CASSQVGGFTYNEQFF.

This chain uses TRBV15 with TRBJ2-1; unclear D gene. Trimming shortened V by 5 bases and J by 0 bases, and 14 bases separated the two germline ends. CDR3 length equals 16 residues. CDR1 is LNHNV, CDR2 YYDKDF, per germline (reference sequence). CDR3 amino acids: CATSADMESSYNEQFF. The DNA for the CDR3 is TGTGCCACCAGCGCCGATATGGAGAGCTCCTACAATGAGCAGTTCTTC.

The chain is built from TRBV7-8 and TRBJ2-6; D not certain. Trimming removed 4 bases from V and 3 bases from J, with 16 bases in between. Germline V gene data show CDR1 as SGHVS and CDR2 as FQNEAQ. This CDR3 comprises 17 residues. The CDR3 nucleotides are TGTGCCAGCAGCTCAACTTTAAGGGTCGGTGGGGCCAACGTCCTGACTTTC. Its protein product is CASSSTLRVGGANVLTF.

The chain recombines TRBV2 with TRBJ1-2; D uncertain. The CDR3 consists of 12 residues. Trimming stripped 3 bases from V and 4 bases from J, with 6 bases between. Germline CDR1 and CDR2: SNHLY and FYNNEI. The CDR3 coding sequence is TGTGCCAGCAGTGAGGGCATCTATGGCTACACCTTC. Its protein product is CASSEGIYGYTF.

V usage is TRBV7-8 and J usage is TRBJ2-5, with a tentative D call TRBD2 (6 bases). V lost 6 bases, J lost 5 bases, and 22 bases lay in between. Germline-derived CDR1 and CDR2 are SGHVS and FQNEAQ. This CDR3 comprises 16 residues. CDR3 protein: CASRPAGAGWGETQYF. The CDR3 DNA reads TGTGCCAGCAGACCGGCTGGCGCGGGATGGGGGGAGACCCAGTACTTC.

The genes are TRBV2 and TRBJ1-5, with D possibly being TRBD1 (6 bases). V gave up 7 bases and J gave up 4 bases, with 14 bases separating them. The CDR3 is 14 residues long. In germline, CDR1 is SNHLY, CDR2 FYNNEI. The CDR3 DNA follows: TGTGCCAGCAATATTGCAGGGGAGAATCAGCCCCAGCATTTT. Its translation is CASNIAGENQPQHF.

This chain uses TRBV7-9 with TRBJ2-5; D might be TRBD1 or TRBD2, each matching 6 bases. This CDR3 spans 15 amino acids. Germline CDR1 and CDR2: SEHNR and FQNEAQ (reference sequence). The germline V and J ends were trimmed by 3 bases and 6 bases, with 17 bases remaining between them. The CDR3 nucleotides read TGTGCCAGCAGCTTGGAGGGGGGCGGTGGCAAGACCCAGTACTTC. As protein: CASSLEGGGGKTQYF.

This clone was detected only once. This chain uses TRBV24-1 with TRBJ1-5; D uncertain. The length of the CDR3 is 16 residues. Between the trimmed V and J ends, which lost 4 bases and 2 bases, there was a span of 14 bases. Germline assignment: CDR1 KGHDR and CDR2 SFDVKD. For the CDR3, the DNA is TGTGCCACCAGTGAACGATCAGGTTGGGGCAATCAGCCCCAGCATTTT. Translating it yields CATSERSGWGNQPQHF.

This chain joins TRBV7-3 and TRBJ2-6; D unresolved. Between the trimmed V and J ends, which lost 5 bases and 3 bases, there was a span of 11 bases. The germline V gene encodes CDR1 SGHTA and CDR2 FQGTGA. The length of the CDR3 is 15 residues. The CDR3 sequence: CASSLDSYGANVLTF. In DNA, the CDR3 is TGTGCCAGCAGCCTCGACTCTTATGGGGCCAACGTCCTGACTTTC. Complete variable domain (other parts from reference TRBV7-3 and TRBJ2-6): GAGVSQTPSNKVTEKGKYVELRCDPISGHTALYWYRQSLGQGPEFLIYFQGTGAADDSGLPNDRFFAVRPEGSVSTLKIQRTERGDSAVYLCASSLDSYGANVLTFGAGSRLTVL.

The gene calls are TRBV20-1 and TRBJ2-7, with D possibly matching TRBD1 (6 bases). The germline V gene encodes CDR1 DFQATT and CDR2 SNEGSKA (reference sequence). This CDR3 contains 11 residues. V shed 5 bases and J shed 4 bases, with 9 bases lying between them. The CDR3 spells CSAPQGYEQYF. The CDR3, as DNA: TGCAGTGCTCCCCAGGGGTACGAGCAGTACTTC.

This sequence joins TRBV7-3 and TRBJ2-1, with 8 bases matching TRBD2. Trimming at V came to 3 bases and at J to 3 bases, leaving 1 base not matched to a gene. Germline assignment: CDR1 SGHTA and CDR2 FQGTGA. The CDR3 covers 14 residues. In nucleotides, the CDR3 is TGTGCCAGCAGCTTTAGCGGGGTCTACAATGAGCAGTTCTTC. Its translation: CASSFSGVYNEQFF. Full variable domain (missing parts from reference TRBV7-3 and TRBJ2-1): GAGVSQTPSNKVTEKGKYVELRCDPISGHTALYWYRQSLGQGPEFLIYFQGTGAADDSGLPNDRFFAVRPEGSVSTLKIQRTERGDSAVYLCASSFSGVYNEQFFGPGTRLTVL.

V is TRBV30 and J is TRBJ1-1; TRBD1 might be the D (5 bases). The CDR3 consists of 13 residues. The V gene lost 3 bases and the J gene lost 3 bases, with 11 bases spanning the gap. Germline V gene sequence: CDR1 GTSNPN, CDR2 SVGIG (reference sequence). The CDR3 is CAWSWGGYTEAFF. CDR3 in DNA: TGTGCCTGGAGCTGGGGGGGGTACACTGAAGCTTTCTTT. The variable domain in full, completed from reference TRBV30 and TRBJ1-1, reads SQTIHQWPATLVQPVGSPLSLECTVEGTSNPNLYWYRQAAGRGLQLLFYSVGIGQISSEVPQNLSASRPQDRQFILSSKKLLLSDSGFYLCAWSWGGYTEAFFGQGTRLTVV.

CDR3: CAQGQGLDYGYTF. CDR3 coding DNA: TGTGCGCAGGGGCAGGGCCTAGACTATGGCTACACCTTC. This chain links TRBV30 with TRBJ1-2, with D possibly being TRBD1 (6 bases). The CDR3 spans 13 residues. Germline CDR1 and CDR2: GTSNPN and SVGIG (reference sequence).

The J gene is TRBJ2-7, the V gene TRBV7-9, with 7 bases that match TRBD2. V lost 1 base to trimming and J lost 3 bases; unmatched junction nucleotides: 12. Germline V lookup: CDR1 SEHNR, CDR2 FQNEAQ (reference sequence). This CDR3 is built from 17 residues. The CDR3 nucleotides read TGTGCCAGCAGCTTAGTGCCGCCGGGACTACAACACTACGAGCAGTACTTC. Translated, it gives CASSLVPPGLQHYEQYF.

This chain joins TRBV5-1 and TRBJ1-6, with D possibly TRBD1 on 5 matching bases. V lost 2 bases and J 7 bases, leaving 13 bases between the germline ends. Germline CDR1 and CDR2: SGHRS and YFSETQ. This CDR3 has 15 residues. In nucleotides, the CDR3 is TGCGCCAGCAGCTTCTTTGGGGGGGACAATTCACCCCTCCACTTT. Translation: CASSFFGGDNSPLHF.

The chain employs TRBV19 and TRBJ1-2, with TRBD1 matching 10 bases. V was pared by 3 bases and J by 7 bases, with 5 bases of the junction left unmatched. Germline-derived CDR1 and CDR2 are LNHDA and SQIVND (reference sequence). This CDR3 is 14 amino acids long. The CDR3 nucleotides read TGTGCCAGTAGTATCTCGGGACAGGGGTTTGGCTACACCTTC. Its translation: CASSISGQGFGYTF.

CDR3 bases: TGCGCCAGCAGGGGACTAGCGGTAACAGATACGCAGTATTTT. Amino acid sequence: CASRGLAVTDTQYF. The chain employs TRBV10-2 and TRBJ2-3; 11 nucleotides agree with TRBD2. Germline V CDR1 and CDR2: WSHSY, SAAADI. The trim removed 6 bases at V and 3 bases at J, leaving 2 bases unmatched. The CDR3 is 14 amino acids.

The chain combines TRBV6-5 with TRBJ2-1, with 9 bases lining up with TRBD2. The ends lost 4 bases at V and 0 bases at J; junction bases unmatched: 1. Looked up from germline, CDR1 is MNHEY and CDR2 is SVGAGI. The CDR3 contains 15 residues. CDR3 region: CASSSSGASYNEQFF. CDR3 nucleotide sequence: TGTGCCAGCAGTTCTAGCGGGGCCTCCTACAATGAGCAGTTCTTC.

A single count supports this clone. This chain connects TRBV6-1 to TRBJ1-1; 7 bases match TRBD1. V gave up 0 bases and J gave up 7 bases; unmatched junction bases: 5. The germline CDR1 and CDR2 sequences are MNHNS and SASEGT. The CDR3 runs 14 residues. The CDR3 region has the DNA TGTGCCAGCAGTGAAGCGCTGGGGACAGATGAAGCTTTCTTT. It yields the protein CASSEALGTDEAFF.

The chain joins TRBV2 to TRBJ2-2; a weak D match, TRBD1 (6 bases). Trimming removed 0 bases from V and 4 bases from J, with 21 bases in between. CDR1 is SNHLY and CDR2 is FYNNEI in the germline V gene. CDR3 size: 19 residues. CDR3 nucleotide sequence: TGTGCCAGCAGTGAAGCGCTTCGGCAGGGGAATTTAGGCACCGGGGAGCTGTTTTTT. It translates to CASSEALRQGNLGTGELFF.